This record looks at one TCR beta chain sequence and its context. Its antigen is unidentified. This record comes from a study of response to subunit inactivated influenza vaccine. General study points: Each seasonal flu vaccination may recruit only limited new T cells, authors suggested.

The CDR3 is 14 residues long. The J segment lost 6 bases and the V segment lost 5 bases, leaving 9 bases of the junction unmatched. In TCRdb, the RT-PCR reads were re-called with MiXCR into one record per CDR3 protein. The sample includes about 830,000 distinct CDR3 sequences, 18% of them seen just once. The specimen comprised PBMCs from blood, sampled roughly 5 days after vaccination. This chain joins TRBV12-3 or TRBV12-4 and TRBJ1-2; 7 bases align to TRBD1. The clonotype was recovered from a man in his fifties who received an inactivated influenza vaccine. CDR3 DNA: TGTGCCAGCAGTCCTGACAGGGCACGGCATGGCTACACCTTC. Protein: CASSPDRARHGYTF.